A selection of T cell receptor beta chains follows, all from one sample in a study of T-cell reconstitution after alpha-beta-depleted transplantation in children. TCRdb re-analysed the PCR reads in MiXCR, keeping a single row per CDR3 protein. The sample records approximately 1,000,000 distinct CDR3 sequences, about 29% being singletons. The input for sequencing was PBMCs, mostly from graft donor cells, taken 360 days after TCRalphabeta/CD19-depleted stem cell transplant. Receptors originate from a boy under three years old who had a stem cell transplant for SCID, so the T cells may come from the graft donor. The CDR3 runs from the conserved cysteine through the conserved F or W. A D gene is named only where the DNA matches it firmly. Size tells how often a clone was seen (once, few, many) or the class of an expanded clone, and some rows leave it out.

cdr3_length clone_size j_call v_call d_call cdr3_aa cdr3_nt
14 - TRBJ2-1 TRBV6-2/TRBV6-3 - CASSYSNVGNEQFF TGTGCCAGCAGTTACTCGAACGTGGGCAATGAGCAGTTCTTC
18 few TRBJ2-1 TRBV6-5 - CASSYSAYVGSSYNEQFF TGTGCCAGCAGTTACTCGGCTTATGTGGGAAGCTCCTACAATGAGCAGTTCTTC
15 few TRBJ1-2 TRBV12-3/TRBV12-4 - CASSLVLGPNYGYTF TGTGCCAGCAGTTTAGTCCTAGGACCTAACTATGGCTACACCTTC
16 - TRBJ2-3 TRBV20-1 - CSARDPRGPSTDTQYF TGCAGTGCTAGAGATCCGCGGGGGCCCAGCACAGATACGCAGTATTTT
13 - TRBJ2-7 TRBV5-1 - CASSLDRVNKQYF TGCGCCAGCAGCTTGGACAGGGTGAATAAGCAGTACTTC
13 - TRBJ1-5 TRBV20-1 - CSASQGMNQPQHF TGCAGTGCTAGCCAGGGTATGAATCAGCCCCAGCATTTT
15 many TRBJ2-1 TRBV9 - CASSVTGSSYNEQFF TGTGCCAGCAGCGTAACCGGGAGCTCCTACAATGAGCAGTTCTTC
16 - TRBJ2-7 TRBV5-1 TRBD2 CASSPFDSGGSYEQYF TGCGCCAGCAGCCCCTTCGATAGCGGGGGATCCTACGAGCAGTACTTC
17 few TRBJ1-6 TRBV27 - CASSPRTGLSYNSPLHF TGTGCCAGCAGTCCAAGGACGGGACTCTCCTATAATTCACCCCTCCACTTT
13 few TRBJ2-7 TRBV7-9 - CASSAGTYYEQYF TGTGCCAGCAGCGCGGGGACGTACTACGAGCAGTACTTC
15 few TRBJ1-4 TRBV5-1 - CASSLEGVKHEKLFF TGCGCCAGCAGCTTGGAAGGGGTCAAGCATGAAAAACTGTTTTTT